One sample yielded the 30 T cell receptor beta chains listed below, sequenced in a study of blood T cells in healthy people across ages. Combining a sample-barcoded 5' primer with a J-beta primer mix, a second PCR ran for about 7 to 11 cycles. Using its own MiXCR run on the 5' RACE reads, TCRdb lists one record per CDR3 protein. The profile shows approximately 1.5 million distinct CDR3 sequences, 30% to 35% of them singletons. Sequences were obtained from blood. The receptors derive from a young woman in good health.

The rearrangement links TRBV6-1 to TRBJ1-5; 9 positions agree with TRBD1. The CDR3 covers 17 residues. Germline loops: CDR1 MNHNS, CDR2 SASEGT. Trimming removed 4 bases from V and 1 base from J; junction bases left unmatched: 8. CDR3 sequence reads: CASSGTGGVGSNQPQHF. The CDR3 region has the DNA TGTGCCAGCAGTGGAACAGGGGGCGTTGGGAGCAATCAGCCCCAGCATTTT.

This clonotype showed up just a few times. CDR3 sequence (DNA): TGCGCCAGCAGCCACCTGGCGGGAGTGAGCACAGATACGCAGTATTTT. Translation gives CASSHLAGVSTDTQYF. This chain joins TRBV4-1 and TRBJ2-3, with 7 bases matching TRBD2. The CDR3 is made up of 16 amino acids. The germline V gene has CDR1 MGHRA and CDR2 YSYEKL. V shed 3 bases and J 0 bases; nucleotides not matched to a gene: 6.

The V and J genes are TRBV5-6 and TRBJ2-3; D gene unclear. The CDR3 runs to 14 residues. V was cut by 6 bases and J by 1 base, with 12 bases left in between. Germline V gives CDR1 SGHDT, CDR2 YYEEEE. CDR3 in DNA: TGTGCCAGCATGTTTAGCCGAGGCACAGATACGCAGTATTTT. Translating it yields CASMFSRGTDTQYF. Supplemented by reference TRBV5-6 and TRBJ2-3, the full variable domain reads DAGVTQSPTHLIKTRGQQVTLRCSPKSGHDTVSWYQQALGQGPQFIFQYYEEEERQRGNFPDRFSGHQFPNYSSELNVNALLLGDSALYLCASMFSRGTDTQYFGPGTRLTVL.

CDR3 in DNA: TGTGCCAGCAGTGAATCCCCCCCTTACGAGCAGTACTTC. Protein sequence: CASSESPPYEQYF. V usage is TRBV25-1 and J usage is TRBJ2-7; D unresolved. V was pared by 1 base and J by 4 bases, with 8 bases between. This CDR3 spans 13 amino acids. CDR1 MGHDK and CDR2 SYGVNS come from the germline V gene.

The genes are TRBV12-3 or TRBV12-4 and TRBJ2-7, with 7 bases identical to TRBD1. The junction had 17 bases not matched to a gene; V was cut back by 4 bases and J by 5 bases. There are 17 residues in the CDR3. The CDR3 bases are TGTGCCAGCAGTTCCTACCCCCCAGGGGGTAATTTCCACGAGCAGTACTTC. As protein: CASSSYPPGGNFHEQYF.

The V call is TRBV12-3 or TRBV12-4, the J call TRBJ1-6; TRBD1 is a possible D gene (5 bases). The CDR3 runs to 14 residues. V was cut by 3 bases and J by 5 bases, with 8 bases left in between. Here the CDR3 reads CASSFGGDNSPLHF. In nucleotides, the CDR3 is TGTGCCAGCAGTTTTGGAGGGGATAATTCACCCCTCCACTTT.

The genes are TRBV6-6 and TRBJ1-1, with TRBD1 matching 7 bases. The trim removed 8 bases at V and 6 bases at J, leaving 9 bases unmatched. CDR3 length equals 13 residues. CDR1 is MNHNY, CDR2 SVGAGI, per germline (reference sequence). The CDR3 reads CASGSGGLPEAFF. The CDR3 region has the DNA TGTGCCAGCGGGTCAGGGGGGCTACCTGAAGCTTTCTTT.

This clonotype has just a few counts. The CDR3: CASSLAGVTEAFF. The CDR3 DNA is TGTGCCAGCAGCTTAGCCGGGGTCACTGAAGCTTTCTTT. The chain employs TRBV13 and TRBJ1-1; D remains ambiguous. V lost 1 base to trimming and J lost 4 bases, with 7 bases between them. Germline values: CDR1 PRHDT, CDR2 FYEKMQ (reference sequence). The CDR3 has 13 residues.

This clonotype was detected only a few times. The rearrangement links TRBV20-1 to TRBJ1-2; D is ambiguous. Germline V gene lookup returns CDR1 DFQATT and CDR2 SNEGSKA (reference sequence). The CDR3 has 11 residues. The V and J ends lost 3 bases and 6 bases respectively, with 8 bases between them. The CDR3 DNA sequence: TGCAGTGCTAGCTGGGAAAATGGCTACACCTTC. This sequence encodes CSASWENGYTF.

This clonotype showed up just a few times. V gene TRBV5-1 combines with J gene TRBJ2-3; TRBD2 matches at 9 bases. The V gene end was trimmed by 5 bases and the J gene end by 4 bases; junction bases not matched to a gene: 11. The germline CDR1 and CDR2 sequences are SGHRS and YFSETQ. This CDR3 is 16 amino acids long. Here the CDR3 reads CASSFSGSSGADTQYF. In nucleotides, the CDR3 is TGCGCCAGCAGTTTTAGCGGGAGTTCAGGGGCAGATACGCAGTATTTT.

About this clonotype itself: This clone may be a read error of a much larger clone one base away. V usage is TRBV10-3 and J usage is TRBJ1-1, with TRBD1 identical over 8 bases. Looked up from germline, CDR1 is ENHRY and CDR2 is SYGVKD. CDR3 length equals 14 residues. As DNA, the CDR3 is TGTACCATCAGAGGACAGGGTGGTAACACTGAAGCTTTCTTT. It is translated as CTIRGQGGNTEAFF.

This clonotype showed up just a few times. The chain recombines TRBV28 with TRBJ2-7, with a tentative D call TRBD2 (5 bases). Germline CDR1 MDHEN, CDR2 SYDVKM. V was pared by 3 bases and J by 6 bases, with 12 bases between. The CDR3 runs to 13 residues. The CDR3 DNA sequence: TGTGCCAGCAGTTTCCGGGTAGGGAGCGAGCAGTACTTC. Translation gives CASSFRVGSEQYF.

This clonotype was seen only a few times. V usage is TRBV12-5 and J usage is TRBJ2-1; D gene unclear. The CDR3 is 12 residues long. CDR1 is LGHNT and CDR2 is FRNRAP in the germline V gene. Trimming shortened V by 4 bases and J by 5 bases, and 6 bases separated the two germline ends. CDR3 nucleotide sequence: TGTGCTAGTGGTTCGTGGGACAATGAGCAGTTCTTC. This translates into CASGSWDNEQFF. The full variable domain, with the rest looked up from reference TRBV12-5 and TRBJ2-1, is DARVTQTPRHKVTEMGQEVTMRCQPILGHNTVFWYRQTMMQGLELLAYFRNRAPLDDSGMPKDRFSAEMPDATLATLKIQPSEPRDSAVYFCASGSWDNEQFFGPGTRLTVL.

This clonotype was picked up many times. The chain links TRBV20-1 to TRBJ2-5; 8 nucleotides line up with TRBD2. CDR1 and CDR2 (germline): DFQATT, SNEGSKA (reference sequence). V gave up 6 bases and J gave up 2 bases; unmatched junction bases: 8. The CDR3 has 14 residues. The CDR3 protein is CSANQGTSQETQYF. The DNA of the CDR3 is TGCAGTGCCAACCAGGGGACTAGTCAAGAGACCCAGTACTTC.

Regarding this clonotype: Germline is not matched at one junction end, which may reflect a read error. The chain joins TRBV3-1 to TRBJ2-1; no firm D call. CDR3 size: 15 residues. The V gene's germline CDR1 is LGHDT and CDR2 YNNKEL (reference sequence). The CDR3 DNA sequence: TGTGCCACCTCACCCGAGGAAAGCTCCTGCAATGAGCAGTTCTTC. It codes for CATSPEESSCNEQFF.

This chain uses TRBV20-1 with TRBJ1-5; the D is unclear. The V and J ends lost 2 bases and 1 base respectively, with 12 bases between them. CDR1 is DFQATT and CDR2 is SNEGSKA in the germline V gene (reference sequence). The CDR3 extends over 15 amino acids. Here the CDR3 DNA reads TGCAGTGCTAGACCCGCCAGGATGAGCAATCAGCCCCAGCATTTT. This encodes CSARPARMSNQPQHF.

The gene calls are TRBV7-9 and TRBJ2-3; maybe TRBD1 (6 bases). The CDR3 contains 15 residues. The V and J ends lost 1 base and 4 bases respectively, with 12 bases between them. CDR1 and CDR2 (germline): SEHNR, FQNEAQ (reference sequence). CDR3 residues: CASSLGTVYADTQYF. CDR3 DNA: TGTGCCAGCAGCTTAGGGACAGTCTACGCAGATACGCAGTATTTT.

V and J are TRBV11-2 and TRBJ2-5, with D maybe TRBD1 (7 bases). The J call could be wrong; TRBJ2-7 is a better fit for the DNA end. This CDR3 has 14 residues. Germline V gene sequence: CDR1 SGHAT, CDR2 FQNNGV. CDR3 in amino acids: CASSSPGQGGEQYF. CDR3 DNA: TGTGCCAGCAGCTCCCCGGGGCAGGGGGGCGAGCAGTACTTC.

This clonotype was detected many times. The chain joins TRBV29-1 to TRBJ2-3; maybe TRBD2 (6 bases). CDR1 and CDR2 from the germline V gene are SQVTM and ANQGSEA. The CDR3 consists of 12 residues. The V gene lost 8 bases and the J gene lost 1 base, with 10 bases spanning the gap. The CDR3 DNA is TGCAGCCTTAGCGGAGGCACAGATACGCAGTATTTT. Translated: CSLSGGTDTQYF.

The chain employs TRBV2 and TRBJ2-1; 8 bases are shared with TRBD1. This CDR3 is built from 15 residues. Trimming at V came to 4 bases and at J to 5 bases, leaving 7 bases not matched to a gene. The germline V gene has CDR1 SNHLY and CDR2 FYNNEI. Written as DNA, the CDR3 is TGTGCCAGCAGTGCCTCGGGACAGGCAAACAATGAGCAGTTCTTC. It encodes CASSASGQANNEQFF.

This clonotype was seen more than once but under ten times. This rearrangement joins TRBV5-1 to TRBJ1-5; TRBD1 matches at 8 bases. Germline V gives CDR1 SGHRS, CDR2 YFSETQ. The CDR3 sequence is 14 residues long. V was clipped by 4 bases and J by 7 bases; unmatched bases: 7. CDR3 loop: CASSPGQEWQPQHF. Written as DNA, the CDR3 is TGCGCCAGCAGCCCGGGACAGGAATGGCAGCCCCAGCATTTT.

At least ten counts were recorded for this clonotype. The rearrangement links TRBV12-3 or TRBV12-4 to TRBJ2-3; D tentatively fits TRBD1 or TRBD2 (5 bases each). The CDR3 sequence is 15 residues long. V lost 0 bases and J 0 bases, leaving 7 bases between the germline ends. CDR3 in DNA: TGTGCCAGCAGTTTAGCGGGGGAGAGCACAGATACGCAGTATTTT. Encoded protein: CASSLAGESTDTQYF.

This sequence joins TRBV10-3 and TRBJ1-6, with TRBD1 as a possible D gene (5 bases). The CDR3 is 13 residues long. With 6 bases removed from V and 6 bases from J, the gap between germline ends came to 9 bases. CDR1 is ENHRY and CDR2 is SYGVKD in the germline V gene. This chain's CDR3 is CAISRDGNSPLHF. The CDR3 nucleotides are TGTGCCATCAGCCGGGACGGTAATTCACCCCTCCACTTT.

This clonotype was found a few times. The chain carries TRBV27 and TRBJ2-1, with 9 bases lining up with TRBD1. V shed 3 bases and J 6 bases; nucleotides not matched to a gene: 6. The CDR3 consists of 15 residues. Germline CDR1 is MNHEY and CDR2 is SMNVEV (reference sequence). For the CDR3, the DNA is TGTGCCAGCAGTTTCGGAGGGACAGGGACCAATGAGCAGTTCTTC. It yields the protein CASSFGGTGTNEQFF.

This clonotype appeared a few times. The CDR3 reads CASSRDRTNEKLFF. DNA of the CDR3: TGTGCCAGCAGCCGGGACAGGACTAATGAAAAACTGTTTTTT. The V and J genes are TRBV6-5 and TRBJ1-4, with 8 bases that match TRBD1. The CDR3 has 14 residues. CDR1 and CDR2 from the germline V gene are MNHEY and SVGAGI. V was clipped by 6 bases and J by 2 bases; unmatched bases: 2.

This chain connects TRBV20-1 to TRBJ2-5; 7 bases match TRBD1. The V gene end was trimmed by 6 bases and the J gene end by 5 bases; junction bases not matched to a gene: 12. Per the germline V gene, CDR1 is DFQATT and CDR2 is SNEGSKA (reference sequence). The CDR3 covers 14 residues. CDR3 DNA sequence: TGCAGTGCAAGGGAAATGACAGGGCGGGAGACCCAGTACTTC. Protein sequence: CSAREMTGRETQYF.

In its sample, this clonotype was seen a few times. V and J are TRBV3-1 and TRBJ2-7, with 8 bases lining up with TRBD2. V trimming: 4 bases; J trimming: 6 bases; junction bases outside the gene matches: 17. Per the germline V gene, CDR1 is LGHDT and CDR2 is YNNKEL (reference sequence). CDR3 length equals 17 residues. The CDR3 sequence is CASSPIRGTRNNGEQYF. The CDR3 DNA reads as TGTGCCAGCAGCCCTATCCGGGGGACTAGGAATAACGGCGAGCAGTACTTC.

The genes are TRBV27 and TRBJ2-7, with unresolved D. With 7 bases removed from V and 4 bases from J, the gap between germline ends came to 8 bases. The CDR3 is 11 residues long. Per germline, CDR1 MNHEY and CDR2 SMNVEV (reference sequence). The CDR3 DNA follows: TGTGCCAGCATGAAAGGATACGAGCAGTACTTC. Its protein is CASMKGYEQYF.

The table lists this clonotype with a few counts. The chain links TRBV4-1 to TRBJ1-4; D call uncertain. The CDR3 spans 18 residues. CDR1 is MGHRA, CDR2 YSYEKL, per germline. Between the trimmed V and J ends, which lost 0 bases and 5 bases, there was a span of 19 bases. The CDR3 DNA follows: TGCGCCAGCAGCCAAGATGGAGATACCGGGTCCATAAATGAAAAACTGTTTTTT. Residues: CASSQDGDTGSINEKLFF.

This clonotype appeared a few times. The genes are TRBV20-1 and TRBJ2-3, with D possibly matching TRBD1 (6 bases). This CDR3 is 15 amino acids long. Germline V gives CDR1 DFQATT, CDR2 SNEGSKA (reference sequence). Trimming left V 2 bases short and J 2 bases short, with 14 bases between. The CDR3 is CSARLGAGTTDTQYF. CDR3 coding DNA: TGCAGTGCTAGATTGGGGGCAGGGACCACAGATACGCAGTATTTT.